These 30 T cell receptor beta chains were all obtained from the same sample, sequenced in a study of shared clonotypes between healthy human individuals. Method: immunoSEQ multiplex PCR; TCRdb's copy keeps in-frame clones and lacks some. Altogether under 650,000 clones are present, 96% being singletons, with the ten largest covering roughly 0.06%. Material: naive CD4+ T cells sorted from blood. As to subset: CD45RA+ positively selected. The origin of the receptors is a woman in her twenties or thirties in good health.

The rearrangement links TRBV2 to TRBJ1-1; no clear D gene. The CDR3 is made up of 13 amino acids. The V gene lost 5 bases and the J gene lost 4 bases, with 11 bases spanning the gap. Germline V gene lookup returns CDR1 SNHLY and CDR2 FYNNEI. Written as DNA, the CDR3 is TGTGCCAGCAGTCCCAACACAGTCACTGAAGCTTTCTTT. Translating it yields CASSPNTVTEAFF.

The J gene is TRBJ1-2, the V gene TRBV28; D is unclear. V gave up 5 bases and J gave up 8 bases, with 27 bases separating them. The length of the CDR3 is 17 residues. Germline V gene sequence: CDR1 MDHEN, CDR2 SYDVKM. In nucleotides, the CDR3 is TGTGCCAGCAGTCAATCCGGGCTCCGGAAACTGGGCGTCGGCTACACCTTC. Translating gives CASSQSGLRKLGVGYTF.

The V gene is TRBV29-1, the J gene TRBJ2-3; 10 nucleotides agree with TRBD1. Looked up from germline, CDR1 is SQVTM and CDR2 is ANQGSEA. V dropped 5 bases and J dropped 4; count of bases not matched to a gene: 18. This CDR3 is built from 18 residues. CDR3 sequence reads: CSVLIAPWDRGESDTQYF. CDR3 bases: TGCAGCGTTTTGATCGCCCCCTGGGACAGGGGAGAATCAGATACGCAGTATTTT.

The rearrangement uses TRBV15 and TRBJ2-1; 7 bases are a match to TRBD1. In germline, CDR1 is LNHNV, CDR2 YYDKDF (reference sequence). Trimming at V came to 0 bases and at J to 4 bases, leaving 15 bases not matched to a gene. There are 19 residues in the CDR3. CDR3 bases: TGTGCCACCAGCAGAGATGTGGGATACAGACAGGGACCGTACAATGAGCAGTTCTTC. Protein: CATSRDVGYRQGPYNEQFF.

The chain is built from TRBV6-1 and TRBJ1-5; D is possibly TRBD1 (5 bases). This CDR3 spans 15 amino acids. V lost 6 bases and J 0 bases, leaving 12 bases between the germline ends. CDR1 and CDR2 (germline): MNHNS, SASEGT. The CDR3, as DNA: TGTGCCAGCAGCCGGGGCCCCGATAGCAATCAGCCCCAGCATTTT. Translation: CASSRGPDSNQPQHF.

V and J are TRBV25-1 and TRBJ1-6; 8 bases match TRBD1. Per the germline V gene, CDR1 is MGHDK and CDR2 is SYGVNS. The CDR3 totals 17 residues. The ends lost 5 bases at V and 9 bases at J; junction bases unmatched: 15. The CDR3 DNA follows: TGTGCCAGCAGTCCGCAAGGGAAGAGGGACAGGCGTTCACCCCTCCACTTT. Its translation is CASSPQGKRDRRSPLHF.

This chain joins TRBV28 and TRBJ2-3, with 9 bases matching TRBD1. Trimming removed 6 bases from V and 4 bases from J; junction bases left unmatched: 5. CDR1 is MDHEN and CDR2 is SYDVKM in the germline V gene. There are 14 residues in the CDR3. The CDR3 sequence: CASRTGQGADTQYF. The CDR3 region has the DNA TGTGCCAGCAGAACGGGACAGGGCGCAGATACGCAGTATTTT. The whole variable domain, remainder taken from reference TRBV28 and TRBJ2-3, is DVKVTQSSRYLVKRTGEKVFLECVQDMDHENMFWYRQDPGLGLRLIYFSYDVKMKEKGDIPEGYSVSREKKERFSLILESASTNQTSMYLCASRTGQGADTQYFGPGTRLTVL.

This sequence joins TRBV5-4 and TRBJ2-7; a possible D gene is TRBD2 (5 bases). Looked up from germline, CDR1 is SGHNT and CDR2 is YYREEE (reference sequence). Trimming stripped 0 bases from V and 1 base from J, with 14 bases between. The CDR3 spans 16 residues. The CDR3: CASSLGGLRGSYEQYF. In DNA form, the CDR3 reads TGTGCCAGCAGCTTGGGGGGTCTGCGCGGGTCCTACGAGCAGTACTTC.

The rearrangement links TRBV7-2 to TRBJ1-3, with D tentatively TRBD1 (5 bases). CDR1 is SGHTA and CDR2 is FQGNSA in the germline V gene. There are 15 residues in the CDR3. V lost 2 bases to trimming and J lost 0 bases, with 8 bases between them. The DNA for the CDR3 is TGTGCCAGCAGCTTAACAGGTATCTCTGGAAACACCATATATTTT. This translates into CASSLTGISGNTIYF.

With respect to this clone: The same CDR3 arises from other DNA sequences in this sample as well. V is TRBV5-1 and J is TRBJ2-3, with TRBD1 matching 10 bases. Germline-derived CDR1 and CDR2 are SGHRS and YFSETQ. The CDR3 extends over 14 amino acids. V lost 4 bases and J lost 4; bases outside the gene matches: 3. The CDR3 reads CASSLDRGADTQYF. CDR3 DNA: TGCGCCAGCAGCCTGGACAGGGGGGCAGATACGCAGTATTTT.

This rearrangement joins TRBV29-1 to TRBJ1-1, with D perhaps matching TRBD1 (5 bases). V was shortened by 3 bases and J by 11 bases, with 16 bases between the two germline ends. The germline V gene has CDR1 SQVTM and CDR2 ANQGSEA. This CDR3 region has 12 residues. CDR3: CSVDREVGVAFF. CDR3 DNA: TGCAGCGTTGATCGGGAGGTAGGGGTGGCTTTCTTT.

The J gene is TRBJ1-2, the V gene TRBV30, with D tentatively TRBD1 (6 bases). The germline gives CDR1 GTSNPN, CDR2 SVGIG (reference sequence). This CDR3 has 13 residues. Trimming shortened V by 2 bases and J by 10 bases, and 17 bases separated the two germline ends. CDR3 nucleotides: TGTGCCTGGAGTCTGGGGGCGCCTCAAGACTACACCTTC. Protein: CAWSLGAPQDYTF.

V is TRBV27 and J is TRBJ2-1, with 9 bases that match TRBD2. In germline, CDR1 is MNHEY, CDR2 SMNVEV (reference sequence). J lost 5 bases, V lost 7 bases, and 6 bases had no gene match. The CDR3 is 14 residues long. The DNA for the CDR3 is TGTGCCAGCAAATTTAGCGGGAGAAACAATGAGCAGTTCTTC. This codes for CASKFSGRNNEQFF.

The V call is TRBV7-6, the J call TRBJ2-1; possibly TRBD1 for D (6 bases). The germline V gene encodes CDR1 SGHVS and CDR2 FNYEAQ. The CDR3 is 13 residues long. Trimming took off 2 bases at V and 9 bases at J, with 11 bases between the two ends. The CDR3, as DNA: TGTGCCAGCAGCTTATCAGGGGAAGGTGAGCAGTTCTTC. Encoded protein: CASSLSGEGEQFF.

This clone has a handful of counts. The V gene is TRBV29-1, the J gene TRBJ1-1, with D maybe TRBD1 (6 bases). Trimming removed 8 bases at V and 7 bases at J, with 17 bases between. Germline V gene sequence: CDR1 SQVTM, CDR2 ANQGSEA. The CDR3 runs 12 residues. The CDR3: CSSLLTGVEAFF. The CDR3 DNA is TGCAGCTCCCTCTTGACAGGCGTTGAAGCTTTCTTT. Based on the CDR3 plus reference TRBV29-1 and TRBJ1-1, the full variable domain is SAVISQKPSRDICQRGTSLTIQCQVDSQVTMMFWYRQQPGQSLTLIATANQGSEATYESGFVIDKFPISRPNLTFSTLTVSNMSPEDSSIYLCSSLLTGVEAFFGQGTRLTVV.

CDR3 sequence reads: CASSPRKWGQGYEQYF. CDR3 DNA: TGTGCCAGCTCACCACGTAAATGGGGACAGGGGTACGAGCAGTACTTC. The chain has TRBV18 and TRBJ2-7, with 10 bases fitting TRBD1. CDR1 is KGHSH, CDR2 LQKENI, per germline. Losses at the gene ends were 1 base for V and 4 bases for J; bases not matched to a gene: 7. The CDR3 covers 16 residues.

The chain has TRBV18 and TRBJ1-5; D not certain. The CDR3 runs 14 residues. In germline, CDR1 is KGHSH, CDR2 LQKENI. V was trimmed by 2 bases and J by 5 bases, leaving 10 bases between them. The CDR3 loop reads CASSPEFKDQPQHF. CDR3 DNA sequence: TGTGCCAGCTCACCAGAGTTCAAAGATCAGCCCCAGCATTTT.

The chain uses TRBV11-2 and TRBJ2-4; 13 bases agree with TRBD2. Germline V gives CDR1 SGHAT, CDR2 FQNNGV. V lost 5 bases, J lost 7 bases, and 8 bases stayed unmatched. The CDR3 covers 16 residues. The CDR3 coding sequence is TGTGCCAGCAGCGGACTAGCGGGAGAGATAGGTAACATTCAGTACTTC. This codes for CASSGLAGEIGNIQYF. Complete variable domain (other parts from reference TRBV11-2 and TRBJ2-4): EAGVAQSPRYKIIEKRQSVAFWCNPISGHATLYWYQQILGQGPKLLIQFQNNGVVDDSQLPKDRFSAERLKGVDSTLKIQPAKLEDSAVYLCASSGLAGEIGNIQYFGAGTRLSVL.

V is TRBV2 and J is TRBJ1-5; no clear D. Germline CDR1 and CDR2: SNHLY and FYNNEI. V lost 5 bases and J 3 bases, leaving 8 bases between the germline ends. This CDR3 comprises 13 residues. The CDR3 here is CASSRSPNQPQHF. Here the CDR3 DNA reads TGTGCCAGCAGTAGGTCCCCCAATCAGCCCCAGCATTTT.

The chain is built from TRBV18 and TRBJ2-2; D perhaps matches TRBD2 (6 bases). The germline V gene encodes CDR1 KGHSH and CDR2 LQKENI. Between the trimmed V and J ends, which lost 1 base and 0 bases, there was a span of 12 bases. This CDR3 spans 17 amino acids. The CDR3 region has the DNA TGTGCCAGCTCACCACTCCGGGAGTCAGCGAACACCGGGGAGCTGTTTTTT. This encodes CASSPLRESANTGELFF.

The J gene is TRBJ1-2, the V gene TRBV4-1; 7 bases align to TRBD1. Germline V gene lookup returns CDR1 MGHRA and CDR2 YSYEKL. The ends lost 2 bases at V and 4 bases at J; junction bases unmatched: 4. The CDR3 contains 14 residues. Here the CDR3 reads CASSQTGVAYGYTF. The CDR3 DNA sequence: TGCGCCAGCAGCCAAACAGGGGTTGCCTATGGCTACACCTTC.

This CDR3 reads CASSLSGGEGYTF. The CDR3 coding sequence is TGTGCCAGCAGTTTATCAGGGGGAGAGGGCTACACCTTC. V gene TRBV28 combines with J gene TRBJ1-2, with TRBD1 matching 7 bases. The CDR3 is 13 residues long. Germline CDR1 MDHEN, CDR2 SYDVKM. V was clipped by 1 base and J by 8 bases; unmatched bases: 4.

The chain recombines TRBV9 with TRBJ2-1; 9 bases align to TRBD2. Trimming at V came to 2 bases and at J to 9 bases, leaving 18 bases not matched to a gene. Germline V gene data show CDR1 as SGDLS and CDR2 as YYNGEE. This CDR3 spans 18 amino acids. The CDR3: CASSVFSGSLYTQGEQFF. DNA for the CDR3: TGTGCCAGCAGCGTCTTTAGCGGGAGCTTATATACACAAGGTGAGCAGTTCTTC.

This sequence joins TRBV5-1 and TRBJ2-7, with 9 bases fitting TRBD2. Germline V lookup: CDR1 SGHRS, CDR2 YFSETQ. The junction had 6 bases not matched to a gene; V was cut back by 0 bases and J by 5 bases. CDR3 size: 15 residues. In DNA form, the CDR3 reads TGCGCCAGCAGCTTGGGGGCGGGAGGGAGCCACGAGCAGTACTTC. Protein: CASSLGAGGSHEQYF.

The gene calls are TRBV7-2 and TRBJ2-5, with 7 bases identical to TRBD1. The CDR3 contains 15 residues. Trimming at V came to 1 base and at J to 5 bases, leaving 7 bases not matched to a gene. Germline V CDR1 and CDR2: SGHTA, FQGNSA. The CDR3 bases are TGTGCCAGCAGCTTAGGAGATACAGGGGTGGAGACCCAGTACTTC. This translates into CASSLGDTGVETQYF.

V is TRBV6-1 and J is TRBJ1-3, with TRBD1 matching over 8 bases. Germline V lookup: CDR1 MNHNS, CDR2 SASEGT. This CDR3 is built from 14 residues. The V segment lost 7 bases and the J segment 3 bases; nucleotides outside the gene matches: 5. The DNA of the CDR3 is TGTGCCAGCATCAGGGGGCCTGGTGGAAACACCATATATTTT. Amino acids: CASIRGPGGNTIYF.

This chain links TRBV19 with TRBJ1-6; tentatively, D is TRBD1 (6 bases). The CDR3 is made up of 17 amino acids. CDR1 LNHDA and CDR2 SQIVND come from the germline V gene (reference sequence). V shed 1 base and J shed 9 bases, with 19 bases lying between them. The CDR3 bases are TGTGCCAGTAGTATAGGTGGAGCCAAGGGGGGTCCTTCACCCCTCCACTTT. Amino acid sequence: CASSIGGAKGGPSPLHF.

This CDR3 is CATARSTGGNQPQHF. CDR3 nucleotide sequence: TGTGCCACAGCAAGATCGACAGGGGGCAATCAGCCCCAGCATTTT. The J gene is TRBJ1-5, the V gene TRBV27, with 8 positions matching TRBD1. Germline CDR1 and CDR2: MNHEY and SMNVEV (reference sequence). CDR3 length equals 15 residues. Trimming removed 10 bases from V and 2 bases from J; junction bases left unmatched: 10.

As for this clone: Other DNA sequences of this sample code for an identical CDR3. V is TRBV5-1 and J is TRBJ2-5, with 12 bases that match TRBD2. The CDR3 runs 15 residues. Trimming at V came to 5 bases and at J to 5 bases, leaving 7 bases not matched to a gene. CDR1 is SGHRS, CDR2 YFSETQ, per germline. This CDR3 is CASSLAGGPQETQYF. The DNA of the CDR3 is TGCGCCAGCAGTCTAGCGGGAGGGCCTCAGGAGACCCAGTACTTC.

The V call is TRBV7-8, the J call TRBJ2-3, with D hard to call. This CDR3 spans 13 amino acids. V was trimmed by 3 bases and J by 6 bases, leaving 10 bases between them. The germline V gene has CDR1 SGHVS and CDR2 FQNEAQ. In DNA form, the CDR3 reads TGTGCCAGCAGCTTTAAAAGGGCGGATACGCAGTATTTT. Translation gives CASSFKRADTQYF.